This T cell receptor beta chain was observed in a study of T cell responses to AZD1222 COVID-19 vaccine. At the level of the study: Second-dose schedules of about 4 or about 12 weeks were combined.

CDR1 is SGHRS and CDR2 is YFSETQ in the germline V gene. Trimming removed 2 bases from V and 2 bases from J; junction bases left unmatched: 10. This CDR3 contains 16 residues. Clones were read by immunoSEQ multiplex PCR, and TCRdb kept only the in-frame ones, dropping some. This repertoire shows around 140,000 clones, around nine tenths found once; its top ten account for 1.5% to 2%. The TCR was taken from an adult in good health. The genes are TRBV5-1 and TRBJ2-7; 7 bases align to TRBD2. This specimen was peripheral blood, taken on day 0 of AZD1222 vaccination. The CDR3 DNA is TGCGCCAGCAGCTTCGATTCCGGGACTACCCCCTACGAGCAGTACTTC. Translation: CASSFDSGTTPYEQYF. Full variable domain (rest looked up from reference TRBV5-1 and TRBJ2-7): KAGVTQTPRYLIKTRGQQVTLSCSPISGHRSVSWYQQTPGQGLQFLFEYFSETQRNKGNFPGRFSGRQFSNSRSEMNVSTLELGDSALYLCASSFDSGTTPYEQYFGPGTRLTVT.